A selection of T cell receptor beta chains follows, all from one sample in a study of cytomegalovirus exposure and HLA in healthy donors. Only in-frame clones appear in the TCRdb table, and some are missing; sequencing was by immunoSEQ multiplex PCR. This repertoire includes over 45,000 clones. The sequenced sample consisted of PBMCs. Receptor source: a woman aged 40 to 49 in good health and CMV-seronegative. The CDR3 runs from the conserved cysteine through the conserved F or W. The D gene is left open where the match is weak.

TRBV10-3	TRBJ1-5	.	CAISGSEGTNQPQHF	TGTGCCATCAGTGGTTCGGAGGGTACGAATCAGCCCCAGCATTTT
TRBV5-1	TRBJ1-2	.	CASSGGSPAYNYGYTF	TGCGCCAGCAGTGGGGGCAGTCCCGCTTATAACTATGGCTACACCTTC
TRBV10-3	TRBJ2-1	TRBD1	CAISPGQGSRDEQFF	TGTGCCATCAGTCCGGGACAGGGCAGTAGGGATGAGCAGTTCTTC
TRBV5-6	TRBJ2-1	.	CASSVLYSGVLGNEQFF	TGTGCCAGCAGTGTTCTTTATTCAGGGGTATTAGGGAATGAGCAGTTCTTC
TRBV9	TRBJ1-3	.	CASSVAGFSGNTIYF	TGTGCCAGCAGCGTAGCAGGTTTCTCTGGAAACACCATATATTTT
TRBV19	TRBJ1-2	TRBD1	CASSMGQFYGYTF	TGTGCCAGTAGTATGGGACAGTTCTATGGCTACACCTTC
TRBV7-9	TRBJ1-5	.	CASSSQGPQHF	TGTGCCAGCAGCTCCCAGGGGCCCCAGCATTTT
TRBV7-9	TRBJ2-1	TRBD2	CASSLAGLAWNEQFF	TGTGCCAGCAGCTTAGCGGGACTAGCGTGGAATGAGCAGTTCTTC
TRBV28	TRBJ1-4	.	CASSPSGVSGIGEKLFF	TGTGCCAGCAGTCCCTCCGGCGTGTCGGGGATTGGTGAAAAACTGTTTTTT
TRBV19	TRBJ2-7	TRBD1	CASSTLPGQGGYEQYF	TGTGCCAGTAGTACACTTCCGGGACAGGGAGGTTACGAGCAGTACTTC
TRBV9	TRBJ2-5	TRBD2	CASSAGLAGQETQYF	TGTGCCAGCAGCGCCGGACTAGCGGGGCAAGAGACCCAGTACTTC
TRBV29-1	TRBJ1-2	TRBD1	CSELGTVGYTF	TGCAGCGAACTTGGGACAGTAGGCTACACCTTC
TRBV19	TRBJ1-2	TRBD1	CASSIGQGRGYTF	TGTGCCAGTAGTATAGGACAGGGGAGAGGCTACACCTTC
TRBV10-1	TRBJ2-1	.	CASSSTWEQFF	TGCGCCAGCAGTTCGACATGGGAGCAGTTCTTC
TRBV2	TRBJ2-2	.	CASSELPGELFF	TGTGCCAGCAGTGAACTCCCCGGGGAGCTGTTTTTT
TRBV10-3	TRBJ1-1	.	CAISRQELGGVAEAFF	TGTGCCATCAGTAGACAGGAACTGGGCGGTGTCGCTGAAGCTTTCTTT
TRBV11-1	TRBJ1-1	TRBD1	CASSLGDRGPTEAFF	TGTGCCAGCAGCTTAGGGGACAGGGGGCCGACTGAAGCTTTCTTT
TRBV30	TRBJ2-1	.	CAWGGYNEQFF	TGTGCCTGGGGCGGGTACAATGAGCAGTTCTTC
TRBV6-5	TRBJ1-3	.	CASSYEGGLSGNTIYF	TGTGCCAGCAGTTACGAGGGCGGTCTCTCTGGAAACACCATATATTTT
TRBV4-2	TRBJ2-7	TRBD2	CASSPGAGDYEQYF	TGTGCCAGCAGCCCTGGGGCGGGAGACTACGAGCAGTACTTC
TRBV4-3	TRBJ2-7	.	CASSQSTDTYEQYF	TGCGCCAGCAGCCAATCGACTGATACCTACGAGCAGTACTTC
TRBV5-1	TRBJ1-3	.	CASSALGGSLRGDTIYF	TGCGCCAGCAGCGCTTTGGGGGGTTCGTTAAGAGGGGACACCATATATTTT
TRBV13	TRBJ2-7	TRBD1	CASSFDRGAYEQYF	TGTGCCAGCAGCTTCGACAGGGGAGCGTACGAGCAGTACTTC
TRBV5-6	TRBJ2-7	TRBD1	CASSSRRGLTYEQYF	TGTGCCAGCAGCTCGCGCAGGGGGCTAACCTACGAGCAGTACTTC
TRBV7-3	TRBJ2-7	.	CASSLTSGSYEQYF	TGTGCCAGCAGCTTAACAAGCGGAAGCTACGAGCAGTACTTC
TRBV5-1	TRBJ2-5	TRBD2	CASSLEGGGGETQYF	TGCGCCAGCAGCTTGGAGGGCGGGGGGGGAGAGACCCAGTACTTC
TRBV18	TRBJ1-5	.	CASSPSGNSNQPQHF	TGTGCCAGCTCACCATCAGGGAATTCAAATCAGCCCCAGCATTTT
TRBV7-2	TRBJ2-7	.	CASSSDRQLNEQYF	TGTGCCAGCAGCTCCGACAGGCAACTCAACGAGCAGTACTTC
TRBV6-6	TRBJ1-2	.	CARSLNDGYTF	TGTGCCAGAAGCCTAAACGATGGCTACACCTTC
TRBV28	TRBJ1-5	.	CASIKGRMGNQPQHF	TGTGCCAGCATCAAGGGGCGGATGGGGAATCAGCCCCAGCATTTT
TRBV21-1	TRBJ1-2	.	CASSLPPGLGIYGYTF	TGTGCCAGCAGCCTACCACCGGGACTCGGGATTTATGGCTACACCTTC
TRBV5-1	TRBJ2-3	TRBD2	CASSLPPLVLAGGADTQYF	TGCGCCAGCAGCTTGCCCCCGCTGGTTCTAGCGGGAGGGGCAGATACGCAGTATTTT
TRBV30	TRBJ2-6	TRBD1	CAGDSLYSGANVLTF	TGTGCCGGGGACAGTCTATACTCTGGGGCCAACGTCCTGACTTTC
TRBV6-1	TRBJ1-1	.	CASSEAGQGEAFF	TGTGCCAGCAGTGAAGCAGGGCAGGGTGAAGCTTTCTTT
TRBV7-9	TRBJ2-3	TRBD2	CASSSKGLAADTQYF	TGTGCCAGCAGCTCGAAGGGACTAGCGGCAGATACGCAGTATTTT
TRBV7-9	TRBJ2-3	.	CASSLVSETDTQYF	TGTGCCAGCAGCTTAGTTTCCGAGACAGATACGCAGTATTTT
TRBV4-1	TRBJ1-1	.	CASSQEARGRTEAFF	TGCGCCAGCAGCCAAGAGGCGCGGGGACGGACTGAAGCTTTCTTT
TRBV18	TRBJ2-3	TRBD2	CASSIAGPTDTQYF	TGTGCCAGCTCAATAGCGGGGCCCACAGATACGCAGTATTTT
TRBV30	TRBJ2-5	TRBD1	CAWNRDRVETQYF	TGTGCCTGGAACCGGGACAGGGTCGAGACCCAGTACTTC
TRBV9	TRBJ2-7	.	CASSVATSPYEQYF	TGTGCCAGCAGCGTAGCTACTAGCCCCTACGAGCAGTACTTC
TRBV27	TRBJ2-6	.	CASSFGGRGNGANVLTF	TGTGCCAGCAGTTTTGGAGGGAGAGGGAATGGGGCCAACGTCCTGACTTTC
TRBV5-6	TRBJ1-2	TRBD1	CASSSGTGYNYGYTF	TGTGCCAGCAGCTCGGGGACAGGGTATAACTATGGCTACACCTTC
TRBV7-9	TRBJ2-7	TRBD2	CASSFISGSGAYEQYF	TGTGCCAGCAGCTTTATTAGCGGGAGTGGGGCCTACGAGCAGTACTTC
TRBV9	TRBJ1-1	.	CASNESCRAFF	TGTGCCAGCAACGAGAGCTGCCGCGCTTTCTTT
TRBV6-5	TRBJ2-7	TRBD2	CASSYSSGEVQNEQYF	TGTGCCAGCAGTTACTCTAGCGGGGAGGTTCAGAACGAGCAGTACTTC
TRBV2	TRBJ2-5	.	CASSDTSHHF	TGTGCAAGCAGTGATACTAGCCACCACTTC
TRBV7-6	TRBJ1-5	.	CASSSNGYQPQHF	TGTGCCAGCAGCTCCAACGGTTACCAGCCCCAGCATTTT